This T cell receptor (beta chain) appears in the sequencing data of a study of T cell repertoires in cytomegalovirus infection (dated by TCRdb to between 2018 and 2020). The study in broad terms: The peptide stimulations were aimed at well-studied HLA-B-restricted epitopes as well as recently identified HLA-C-restricted CMV epitopes, whose presentation resists viral immunomodulation. Donor HLA type was relevant to the analysis, as public TCR beta signatures indicated carriage of CMV infection together with the matching HLA type. Beyond this particular receptor, the publication reports: In both this cohort and an independent cohort of 350 or so donors, the cumulative frequency of public TCR beta family members distinguished carriers of CMV infection plus the relevant HLA type. The ex vivo response was dominated by HLA-C-restricted CMV-specific TCR beta clonotypes, and the single most frequent clonotype in two of eight donors was supplied by these HLA-C-restricted clonotypes.

Trimming at the junction amounts to 6 bases on V and 0 bases on J, and the germline ends lie 20 bases apart. Based on the germline V gene (reference sequence), the CDR1 and CDR2 sequences are LNHDA and SQIVND. The CDR3 spans 17 residues, from the cysteine through the phenylalanine. Only CDR3 DNA is held: 51 bases, read in frame from base 1. TCRdb records Illumina HiSeq 1500 as the sequencer. TCRdb reprocessing: public reads trimmed at Q25 with fastp, clones called with MiXCR, in-frame beta chains kept. Rows are combined by CDR3 protein, so each entry shows the most common genes and DNA. The sample profile shows roughly 860,000 distinct CDR3 sequences; about 30% of them were found once. Around 11% of the sample goes to the ten largest clones. A word on this clonotype: Its antigen is not yet known. No much larger clone is present one base from it, and per-base qualities are unavailable.

The sample's treatment or condition, from its label and the paper: in vitro stimulation with specific CMV peptide epitopes to enrich CMV-specific T cells. This sequence originates from a human donor in good health (CMV status not recorded). Some clones in this sample may be carry-over from other donors' samples. The rearrangement joined TRBV19 to TRBJ1-1; D gene: possibly TRBD1, on 5 matching bases. Source: cultured CD8+ T cells from PBMCs, taken from culture after CMV antigen stimulation. The CDR3 corresponds to CASSHNFQEGLNTEAFF. The sequenced DNA is TGTGCCAGTAGCCACAATTTCCAGGAGGGGTTGAACACTGAAGCTTTCTTT.